A selection of T cell receptor beta chains follows, all from one sample in a study of T-cell memory formation after mild COVID-19. TCRdb reprocessed the 5' RACE reads with MiXCR, giving one entry per CDR3 protein. The sample shows tens of thousands of distinct CDR3 sequences, 6.1% of them seen only once. The material sequenced was PBMCs or a T cell subset sorted from them (not recorded which). These receptors all stem from an adult who had mild COVID-19 (a few samples of this study predate the infection). Cell type and time point are not known. CDR3s include the opening cysteine and the closing phenylalanine or tryptophan. D genes are given only for firm matches. Clone size is not always given. Where it is, it says once, few, many or a class for expanded clones.

TRBD1 TRBJ1-2 TRBV2 - CASSEEGQGWVLYGYTF TGTGCCAGCAGTGAGGAGGGACAGGGATGGGTGTTGTATGGCTACACCTTC
- TRBJ2-7 TRBV7-9 few CASSHVTYEQYF TGTGCCAGCAGCCACGTCACCTACGAGCAGTACTTC
- TRBJ1-5 TRBV6-5 many CASSMSSNQPQHF TGTGCCAGCTCCATGAGTAGCAATCAGCCCCAGCATTTT
TRBD1 TRBJ1-5 TRBV19 few CASSIFKGDRHQHF TGTGCCAGTAGTATTTTCAAGGGGGACAGGCACCAGCATTTT
- TRBJ2-7 TRBV30 - CAWSVLPRGEQYF TGTGCCTGGAGTGTACTGCCCAGGGGCGAGCAGTACTTC
- TRBJ2-3 TRBV7-9 many CASSLGRGLATDTQYF TGTGCCAGCAGCTTAGGCCGTGGCCTTGCCACAGATACGCAGTATTTT
- TRBJ2-5 TRBV12-3/TRBV12-4 many CASSLPATQETQYF TGTGCCAGCAGTTTGCCCGCTACACAAGAGACCCAGTACTTC
TRBD2 TRBJ2-7 TRBV5-4 - CASSPSGRSSYEQYF TGTGCCAGCAGCCCTAGCGGCCGGAGCTCCTACGAGCAGTACTTC
- TRBJ1-1 TRBV3-1 - CASSQVYTEAFF TGTGCCAGCAGCCAAGTGTACACTGAAGCTTTCTTT
- TRBJ1-5 TRBV27 - CASSPTRGDLSNQPQHF TGTGCCAGCAGTCCCACCCGGGGGGACCTTAGCAATCAGCCCCAGCATTTT
- TRBJ2-5 TRBV9 many CASSVGQVQETQYF TGTGCCAGCAGCGTAGGCCAGGTTCAAGAGACCCAGTACTTC
- TRBJ2-1 TRBV7-2 many CASSLTISSYNEQFF TGTGCCAGCAGCTTAACGATTAGCTCCTACAATGAGCAGTTCTTC
- TRBJ1-6 TRBV9 few CASSVGQQSSYNSPLHF TGTGCCAGCAGCGTAGGACAGCAGAGCTCCTATAATTCACCCCTCCACTTT